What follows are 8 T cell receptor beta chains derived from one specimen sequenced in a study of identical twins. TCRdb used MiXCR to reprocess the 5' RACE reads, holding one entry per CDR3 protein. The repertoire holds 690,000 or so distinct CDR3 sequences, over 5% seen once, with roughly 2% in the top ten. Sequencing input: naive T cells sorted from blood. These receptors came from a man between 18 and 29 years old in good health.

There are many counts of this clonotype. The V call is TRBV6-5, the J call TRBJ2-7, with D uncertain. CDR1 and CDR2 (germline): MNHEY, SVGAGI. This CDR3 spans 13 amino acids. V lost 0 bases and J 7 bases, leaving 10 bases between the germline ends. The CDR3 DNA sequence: TGTGCCAGCAGTTACTCAGGCAGCAGTGAGCAGTACGTC. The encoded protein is CASSYSGSSEQYV.

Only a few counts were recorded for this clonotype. CDR3 loop: CASSLIPGLAAPVGNEQFF. CDR3 in DNA: TGCGCCAGCAGCTTAATTCCGGGACTAGCGGCCCCCGTGGGGAATGAGCAGTTCTTC. The chain recombines TRBV5-1 with TRBJ2-1, with 11 positions matching TRBD2. V shed 2 bases, J shed 7 bases, and the junction held 17 bases outside the gene matches. The CDR3 has 19 residues. Germline loops: CDR1 SGHRS, CDR2 YFSETQ. The full variable domain, in which reference TRBV5-1 and TRBJ2-1 provide the parts outside the CDR3, is KAGVTQTPRYLIKTRGQQVTLSCSPISGHRSVSWYQQTPGQGLQFLFEYFSETQRNKGNFPGRFSGRQFSNSRSEMNVSTLELGDSALYLCASSLIPGLAAPVGNEQFFGPGTRLTVL.

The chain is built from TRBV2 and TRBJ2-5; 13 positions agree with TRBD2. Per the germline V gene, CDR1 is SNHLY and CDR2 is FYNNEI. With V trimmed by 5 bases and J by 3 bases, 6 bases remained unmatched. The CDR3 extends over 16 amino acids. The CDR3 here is CASSKRLAGGEETQYF. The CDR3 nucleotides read TGTGCCAGCAGTAAAAGACTAGCGGGAGGTGAAGAGACCCAGTACTTC.

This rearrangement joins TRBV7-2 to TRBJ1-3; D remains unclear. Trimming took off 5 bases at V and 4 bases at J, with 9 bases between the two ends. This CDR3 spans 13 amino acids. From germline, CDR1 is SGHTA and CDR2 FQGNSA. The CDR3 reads CASSRDNGNTIYF. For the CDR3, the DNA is TGTGCCAGCAGCCGTGACAACGGAAACACCATATATTTT.

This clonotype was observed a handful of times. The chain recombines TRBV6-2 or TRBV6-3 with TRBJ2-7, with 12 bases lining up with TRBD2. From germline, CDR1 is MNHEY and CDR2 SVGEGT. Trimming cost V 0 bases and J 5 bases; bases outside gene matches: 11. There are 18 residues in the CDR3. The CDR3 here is CASSYSPLAGGSRDEQYF. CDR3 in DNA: TGTGCCAGCAGTTACTCTCCACTAGCGGGAGGCTCAAGGGACGAGCAGTACTTC.

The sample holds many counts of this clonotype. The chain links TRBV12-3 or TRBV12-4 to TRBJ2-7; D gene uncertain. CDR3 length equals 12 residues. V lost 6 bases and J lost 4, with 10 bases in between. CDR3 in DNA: TGTGCCAGCAGAAAACTGGGTTACGAGCAGTACTTC. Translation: CASRKLGYEQYF.

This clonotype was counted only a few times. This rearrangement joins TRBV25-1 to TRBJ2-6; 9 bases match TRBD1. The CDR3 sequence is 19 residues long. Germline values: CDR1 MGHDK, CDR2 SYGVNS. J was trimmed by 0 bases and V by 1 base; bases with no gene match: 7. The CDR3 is CASSESPGQGTSGANVLTF. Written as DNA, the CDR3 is TGTGCCAGCAGTGAATCCCCGGGACAGGGTACCTCTGGGGCCAACGTCCTGACTTTC.

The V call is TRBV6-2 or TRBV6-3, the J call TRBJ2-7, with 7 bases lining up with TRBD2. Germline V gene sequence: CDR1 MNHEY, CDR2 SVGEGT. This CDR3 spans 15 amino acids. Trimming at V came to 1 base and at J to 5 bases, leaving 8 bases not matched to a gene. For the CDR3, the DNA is TGTGCCAGCAGTTACTTAGGCGGGAGTGTAGACGAGCAGTACGTC. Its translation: CASSYLGGSVDEQYV.